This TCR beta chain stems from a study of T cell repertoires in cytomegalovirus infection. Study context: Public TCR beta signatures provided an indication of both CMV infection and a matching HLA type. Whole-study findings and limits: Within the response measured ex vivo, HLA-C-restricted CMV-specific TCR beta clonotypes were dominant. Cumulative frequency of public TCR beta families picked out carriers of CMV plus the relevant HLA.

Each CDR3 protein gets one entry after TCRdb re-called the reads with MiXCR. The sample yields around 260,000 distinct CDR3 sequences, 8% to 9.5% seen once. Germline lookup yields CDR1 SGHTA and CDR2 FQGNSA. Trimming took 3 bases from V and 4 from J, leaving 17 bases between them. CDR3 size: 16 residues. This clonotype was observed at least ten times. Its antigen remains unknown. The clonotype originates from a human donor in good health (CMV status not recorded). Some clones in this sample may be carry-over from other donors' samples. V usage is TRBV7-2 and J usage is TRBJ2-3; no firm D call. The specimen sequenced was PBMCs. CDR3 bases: TGTGCCAGCAGCTTTTCCGGCCCTGGGCCCGCAGATACGCAGTATTTT. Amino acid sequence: CASSFSGPGPADTQYF. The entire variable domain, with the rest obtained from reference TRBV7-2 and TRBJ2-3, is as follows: GAGVSQSPSNKVTEKGKDVELRCDPISGHTALYWYRQSLGQGLEFLIYFQGNSAPDKSGLPSDRFSAERTGGSVSTLTIQRTQQEDSAVYLCASSFSGPGPADTQYFGPGTRLTVL.